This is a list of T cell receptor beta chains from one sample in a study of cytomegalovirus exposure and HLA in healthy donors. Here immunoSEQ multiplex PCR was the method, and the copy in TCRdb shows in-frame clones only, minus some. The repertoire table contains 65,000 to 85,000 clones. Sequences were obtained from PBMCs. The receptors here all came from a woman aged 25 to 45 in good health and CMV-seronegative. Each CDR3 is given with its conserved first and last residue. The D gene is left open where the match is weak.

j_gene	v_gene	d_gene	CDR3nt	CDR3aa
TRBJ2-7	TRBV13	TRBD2	TGTGCCAGCAGCTTAGGGACTAGCGGGGGGGCGTACGAGCAGTACTTC	CASSLGTSGGAYEQYF
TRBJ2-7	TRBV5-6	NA	TGTGCCAGCAGCTTCGAGGGTAGCTCCTACGAGCAGTACTTC	CASSFEGSSYEQYF
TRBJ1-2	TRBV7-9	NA	TGTGCCAGCAGCTTAGGGGGGGGCGAAGCCTATGGCTACACCTTC	CASSLGGGEAYGYTF
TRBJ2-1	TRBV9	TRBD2	TGTGCCAGCAGCGGAGGGACTAGCGGGGGTACCCACTACAATGAGCAGTTCTTC	CASSGGTSGGTHYNEQFF
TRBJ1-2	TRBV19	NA	TGTGCCAGTAGCCGGGGGGACGGACTGCGCAACACCTTC	CASSRGDGLRNTF
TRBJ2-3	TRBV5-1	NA	TGCGCCACCAAAGCGGGTTTTAGCACAGATACGCAGTATTTT	CATKAGFSTDTQYF
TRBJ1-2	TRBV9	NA	TGTGCCAGCAGCGCCTTACAGGGTTCAGGGGCTAACTATGGCTACACCTTC	CASSALQGSGANYGYTF
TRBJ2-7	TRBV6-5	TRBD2	TGTGCCAGCAGAGGCCTAGCGGGGGGTTCCTACGAGCAGTACTTC	CASRGLAGGSYEQYF
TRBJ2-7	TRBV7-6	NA	TGTGCCAGCAGCTTAGCGGCAGGAGGAACCTACGAGCAGTACTTC	CASSLAAGGTYEQYF
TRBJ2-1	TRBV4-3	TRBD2	TGCGCCAGCAGCCAACAGGGAGGGGATGAGCAGTTCTTC	CASSQQGGDEQFF
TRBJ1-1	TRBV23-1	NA	TGCGCCAGCAGTCAACCCATACCCCAGGGCCACACTGAAGCTTTCTTT	CASSQPIPQGHTEAFF
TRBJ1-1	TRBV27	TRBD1	TGTGCCAGCACAGGGGGCGTAGGTGAAGCTTTCTTT	CASTGGVGEAFF
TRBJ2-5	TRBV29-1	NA	TGCAGCGTCGGAGAGACCCAGTACTTC	CSVGETQYF
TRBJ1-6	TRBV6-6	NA	TGTGCCAGCAGTTACTCGATAACTCCTGGAGGTTCACCCCTCCACTTT	CASSYSITPGGSPLHF
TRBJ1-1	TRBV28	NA	TGTGCCAGCATGGGAGGGTTCACTGAAGCTTTCTTT	CASMGGFTEAFF